This passage covers 22 T cell receptor beta chains from one sample sequenced in a study of cytomegalovirus exposure and HLA in healthy donors. PCR used 60 Vbeta primers and 13 Jbeta primers. Produced via immunoSEQ multiplex PCR; TCRdb's table is partial and in-frame only. The repertoire holds 150,000 to 200,000 clones, with around two thirds as singletons. Sequences were obtained from PBMCs. The origin of the receptors is a man between 25 and 39 years old in good health and CMV-seropositive.

In its sample, this clone was seen a few times. The J gene is TRBJ2-5, the V gene TRBV10-3; no clear D gene. Germline V gives CDR1 ENHRY, CDR2 SYGVKD. This CDR3 comprises 12 residues. With 8 bases removed from V and 5 bases from J, the gap between germline ends came to 12 bases. For the CDR3, the DNA is TGTGCCATCGGTTCGACTGGGGAGACCCAGTACTTC. This gives the protein CAIGSTGETQYF.

The chain is built from TRBV7-3 and TRBJ2-6, with D unresolved. CDR1 is SGHTA, CDR2 FQGTGA, per germline. Trimming left V 5 bases short and J 2 bases short, with 13 bases between. This CDR3 has 16 amino acids. The CDR3 sequence: CASSTLSYPGANVLTF. CDR3 sequence (DNA): TGTGCCAGCAGCACCCTATCCTACCCTGGGGCCAACGTCCTGACTTTC.

This rearrangement joins TRBV29-1 to TRBJ2-3; D is possibly TRBD2 (5 bases). The V end was cut by 7 bases, the J end by 4 bases, with 12 bases between. The CDR3 totals 12 residues. Germline CDR1 SQVTM, CDR2 ANQGSEA. CDR3 in DNA: TGCAGCGGCGACCCAGCGGCAGATACGCAGTATTTT. Translating gives CSGDPAADTQYF.

V is TRBV27 and J is TRBJ2-7; D unclear. There are 15 residues in the CDR3. The V end was cut by 2 bases, the J end by 1 base, with 12 bases between. Germline V gene lookup returns CDR1 MNHEY and CDR2 SMNVEV (reference sequence). This chain's CDR3 is CASSLGLFTSYEQYF. The CDR3 region has the DNA TGTGCCAGCAGTTTAGGGCTCTTTACATCCTACGAGCAGTACTTC.

This clone was counted a few times. Written as DNA, the CDR3 is TGTGCCACCAAACAGGGGGCCAGGACCCAGTACTTC. Translated: CATKQGARTQYF. The chain joins TRBV6-5 to TRBJ2-5; 9 bases align to TRBD1. J was trimmed by 7 bases and V by 10 bases; bases with no gene match: 7. From germline, CDR1 is MNHEY and CDR2 SVGAGI. This CDR3 is 12 amino acids long.

The chain is built from TRBV28 and TRBJ1-4; 7 nucleotides match TRBD1. In germline, CDR1 is MDHEN, CDR2 SYDVKM. The CDR3 totals 17 residues. The V segment lost 8 bases and the J segment 0 bases; nucleotides outside the gene matches: 12. The CDR3 region has the DNA TGTGCCAGCGTGAGACAGGGATGGGGGGCAACTAATGAAAAACTGTTTTTT. It yields the protein CASVRQGWGATNEKLFF.

DNA of the CDR3: TGTGCCAGCAGTGACGTGGGGGGGTTCCTAGACGAGCAGTACTTC. Translated: CASSDVGGFLDEQYF. The V and J genes are TRBV6-1 and TRBJ2-7, with TRBD2 identical over 7 bases. Trimming removed 3 bases from V and 5 bases from J; junction bases left unmatched: 10. Germline-derived CDR1 and CDR2 are MNHNS and SASEGT. The CDR3 is 15 amino acids.

The table lists this clone with a few counts. The chain combines TRBV7-3 with TRBJ2-2; 7 bases fit TRBD1. The CDR3 extends over 15 amino acids. Trimming removed 5 bases from V and 1 base from J; junction bases left unmatched: 4. Germline values: CDR1 SGHTA, CDR2 FQGTGA. The CDR3 region has the DNA TGTGCCAGCAGCGCCCGGGACAGGAACACCGGGGAGCTGTTTTTT. It specifies CASSARDRNTGELFF.

This CDR3 is CASSSDRDRGDQPQHF. DNA for the CDR3: TGTGCCAGCAGTTCCGACCGCGACAGGGGGGATCAGCCCCAGCATTTT. V gene TRBV27 combines with J gene TRBJ1-5, with TRBD1 matching over 9 bases. The CDR3 extends over 16 amino acids. V was clipped by 4 bases and J by 5 bases; unmatched bases: 9. Germline values: CDR1 MNHEY, CDR2 SMNVEV (reference sequence).

The chain couples TRBV2 to TRBJ2-2; the match to TRBD1 covers 7 bases. The J segment lost 0 bases and the V segment lost 8 bases, leaving 3 bases of the junction unmatched. Germline-derived CDR1 and CDR2 are SNHLY and FYNNEI. This CDR3 spans 14 amino acids. The CDR3 DNA follows: TGTGCCAGCCACGGGACAGCGAACACCGGGGAGCTGTTTTTT. It translates to CASHGTANTGELFF.

The chain recombines TRBV27 with TRBJ2-7; D remains unclear. Germline V lookup: CDR1 MNHEY, CDR2 SMNVEV (reference sequence). This CDR3 is built from 15 residues. Trimming removed 2 bases from V and 2 bases from J, with 13 bases in between. CDR3 sequence reads: CASSLRSGATYEQYF. In DNA, the CDR3 is TGTGCCAGCAGTTTAAGGTCGGGTGCGACCTACGAGCAGTACTTC.

The chain recombines TRBV19 with TRBJ2-1, with TRBD2 as a possible D gene (6 bases). Germline V CDR1 and CDR2: LNHDA, SQIVND (reference sequence). V lost 5 bases to trimming and J lost 6 bases, with 14 bases between them. This CDR3 is built from 14 residues. The CDR3 reads CASSFGRGVNEQFF. CDR3 in DNA: TGTGCCAGTAGTTTTGGGCGGGGTGTCAATGAGCAGTTCTTC.

This clone was counted between two and nine times. The chain links TRBV28 to TRBJ2-7; TRBD2 matches at 7 bases. This CDR3 contains 14 residues. V lost 5 bases to trimming and J lost 3 bases; unmatched junction nucleotides: 7. Germline CDR1 is MDHEN and CDR2 is SYDVKM. The CDR3 region is CASSQPGLSYEQYF. Written as DNA, the CDR3 is TGTGCCAGCAGTCAACCGGGACTAAGCTACGAGCAGTACTTC. Full variable domain (remainder filled in from reference TRBV28 and TRBJ2-7): DVKVTQSSRYLVKRTGEKVFLECVQDMDHENMFWYRQDPGLGLRLIYFSYDVKMKEKGDIPEGYSVSREKKERFSLILESASTNQTSMYLCASSQPGLSYEQYFGPGTRLTVT.

The V gene is TRBV11-2, the J gene TRBJ1-5; D possibly corresponds to TRBD1 (5 bases). V was pared by 3 bases and J by 0 bases, with 9 bases between. In germline, CDR1 is SGHAT, CDR2 FQNNGV. This CDR3 has 15 residues. The DNA for the CDR3 is TGTGCCAGCAGCTTCGGAGGGGATAGCAATCAGCCCCAGCATTTT. Translation gives CASSFGGDSNQPQHF.

The rearrangement uses TRBV19 and TRBJ2-7; TRBD2 might be the D (5 bases). Per germline, CDR1 LNHDA and CDR2 SQIVND (reference sequence). The CDR3 has 15 residues. The ends were cut back, 2 bases at V and 1 base at J, with 12 bases in the middle. CDR3 region: CASSIRLTGSYEQYF. The CDR3 nucleotides are TGTGCCAGTAGTATACGACTAACGGGGTCCTACGAGCAGTACTTC.

This rearrangement joins TRBV2 to TRBJ1-5, with TRBD1 identical over 7 bases. The V segment lost 7 bases and the J segment 0 bases; nucleotides outside the gene matches: 3. Germline V gene sequence: CDR1 SNHLY, CDR2 FYNNEI. This CDR3 is 14 amino acids long. CDR3 sequence reads: CASKGQNSNQPQHF. The DNA for the CDR3 is TGTGCCAGCAAGGGACAGAATAGCAATCAGCCCCAGCATTTT.

The V gene is TRBV7-9, the J gene TRBJ2-5; D might be TRBD2 (5 bases). From germline, CDR1 is SEHNR and CDR2 FQNEAQ (reference sequence). V lost 1 base to trimming and J lost 2 bases, with 11 bases between them. CDR3 length: 15 residues. CDR3 region: CASSLGKGLQETQYF. CDR3 bases: TGTGCCAGCAGCTTAGGAAAAGGACTTCAAGAGACCCAGTACTTC.

This clone showed up just once. The chain uses TRBV5-6 and TRBJ2-3, with D perhaps matching TRBD2 (5 bases). The CDR3 is 13 amino acids. V shed 5 bases and J shed 2 bases, with 9 bases lying between them. Germline V lookup: CDR1 SGHDT, CDR2 YYEEEE. The CDR3 DNA reads TGTGCCAGCAGTTCCGGGAACACAGATACGCAGTATTTT. Its protein product is CASSSGNTDTQYF.

The J gene is TRBJ2-1, the V gene TRBV19; unclear D gene. This CDR3 spans 15 amino acids. The germline gives CDR1 LNHDA, CDR2 SQIVND (reference sequence). V lost 5 bases to trimming and J lost 6 bases, with 17 bases between them. The CDR3 region is CASSYRTAGRNEQFF. In DNA, the CDR3 is TGTGCCAGTAGTTACAGAACAGCAGGTCGCAATGAGCAGTTCTTC.

The sample holds a few counts of this clone. V usage is TRBV6-5 and J usage is TRBJ2-5, with D possibly being TRBD1 (6 bases). Looked up from germline, CDR1 is MNHEY and CDR2 is SVGAGI. Trimming removed 0 bases at V and 0 bases at J, with 8 bases between. The CDR3 has 15 amino acids. DNA for the CDR3: TGTGCCAGCAGTTACTCGGGGGCAGACCAAGAGACCCAGTACTTC. It translates to CASSYSGADQETQYF.

This clone was detected once. The CDR3 DNA follows: TGTGCCAGCAGTTTATTACAGGGTCCCGGGGGGGTCTACGAGCAGTACTTC. It encodes CASSLLQGPGGVYEQYF. The chain is built from TRBV28 and TRBJ2-7, with 8 bases fitting TRBD2. V was clipped by 1 base and J by 3 bases; unmatched bases: 11. The germline gives CDR1 MDHEN, CDR2 SYDVKM. This CDR3 has 17 amino acids.

The chain uses TRBV14 and TRBJ2-1, with 11 bases that match TRBD2. Per germline, CDR1 SGHDN and CDR2 FVKESK. V shed 2 bases and J 8 bases; nucleotides not matched to a gene: 20. CDR3 length: 20 residues. The CDR3 DNA reads TGTGCCAGCAGCCAATCGCTGCCGTCGACCGGGACTAGCGGCGCGGATGAGCAGTTCTTC. Translating gives CASSQSLPSTGTSGADEQFF.